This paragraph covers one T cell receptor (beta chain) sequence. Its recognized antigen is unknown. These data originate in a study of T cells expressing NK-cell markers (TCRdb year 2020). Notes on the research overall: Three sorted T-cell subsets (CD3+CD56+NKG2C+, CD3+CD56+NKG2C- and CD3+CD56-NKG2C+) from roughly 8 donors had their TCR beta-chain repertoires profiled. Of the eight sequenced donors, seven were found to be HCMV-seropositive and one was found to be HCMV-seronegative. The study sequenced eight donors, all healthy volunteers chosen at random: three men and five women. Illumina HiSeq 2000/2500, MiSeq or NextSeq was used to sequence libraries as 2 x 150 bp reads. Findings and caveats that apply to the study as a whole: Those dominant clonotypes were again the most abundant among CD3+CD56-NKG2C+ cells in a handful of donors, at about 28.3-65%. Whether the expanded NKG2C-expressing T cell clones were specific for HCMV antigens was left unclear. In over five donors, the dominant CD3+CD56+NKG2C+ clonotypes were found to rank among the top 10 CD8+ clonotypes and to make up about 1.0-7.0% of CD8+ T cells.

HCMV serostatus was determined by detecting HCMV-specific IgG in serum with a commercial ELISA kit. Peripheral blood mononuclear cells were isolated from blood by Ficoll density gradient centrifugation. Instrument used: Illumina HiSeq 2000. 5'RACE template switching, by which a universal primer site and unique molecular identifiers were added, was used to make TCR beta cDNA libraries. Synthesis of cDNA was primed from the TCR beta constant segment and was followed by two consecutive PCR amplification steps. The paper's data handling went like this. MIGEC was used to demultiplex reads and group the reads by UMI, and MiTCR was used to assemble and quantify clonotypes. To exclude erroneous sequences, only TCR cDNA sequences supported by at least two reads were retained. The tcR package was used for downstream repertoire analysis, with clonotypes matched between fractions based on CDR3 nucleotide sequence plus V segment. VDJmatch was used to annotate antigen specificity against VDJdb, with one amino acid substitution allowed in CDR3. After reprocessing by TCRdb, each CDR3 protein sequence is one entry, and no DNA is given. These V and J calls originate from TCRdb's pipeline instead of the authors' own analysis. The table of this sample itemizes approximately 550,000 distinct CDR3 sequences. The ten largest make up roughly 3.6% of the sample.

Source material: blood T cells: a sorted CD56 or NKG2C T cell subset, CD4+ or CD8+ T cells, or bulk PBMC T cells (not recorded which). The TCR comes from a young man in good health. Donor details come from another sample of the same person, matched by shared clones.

CDR3 region: CAISESTGRSYGYTF. Recombination connected TRBV10-3 to TRBJ1-2. CDR3 length: 15 amino acids, cysteine to phenylalanine. There is no recorded DNA. In the germline V gene, CDR1 corresponds to ENHRY and CDR2 to SYGVKD.